One sample yielded the 9 T cell receptor beta chains listed below, sequenced in a study of monozygotic twins with inflammatory bowel disease. TCRdb re-analyzed the 5' RACE reads; it lists each CDR3 protein once, without DNA. This sample's table reports some 89,000 distinct CDR3 sequences. The sequenced sample consisted of blood. The receptors here all came from a human donor with ulcerative colitis or Crohn's disease, or a healthy co-twin of an affected twin (not recorded which).

This chain uses TRBV12-3 or TRBV12-4 with TRBJ2-5; TCRdb lists TRBD1, though no DNA is available to test this call. The CDR3 runs to 16 residues. This chain's CDR3 is CASSQRPGKRQETQYF.

The chain employs TRBV13 and TRBJ2-7. The V gene's germline CDR1 is PRHDT and CDR2 FYEKMQ (reference sequence). CDR3 length equals 16 residues. The CDR3 here is CASSSKTRHFPYEQYF.

The rearrangement joins TRBV20-1 to TRBJ2-7. In germline, CDR1 is DFQATT, CDR2 SNEGSKA (reference sequence). CDR3 length equals 11 residues. This CDR3 reads CSARVEYEQYF.

The V gene is TRBV12-3 or TRBV12-4, the J gene TRBJ1-3. This CDR3 is built from 15 residues. CDR3 loop: CASSRRLRSGNTIYF.

The J gene is TRBJ2-3, the V gene TRBV11-2; TCRdb calls TRBD1, which cannot be checked without DNA. CDR1 is SGHAT and CDR2 is FQNNGV in the germline V gene. The CDR3 is 17 residues long. CDR3 loop: CASSSPGKRASTDTQYF. The full variable domain, with the rest looked up from reference TRBV11-2 and TRBJ2-3, is EAGVAQSPRYKIIEKRQSVAFWCNPISGHATLYWYQQILGQGPKLLIQFQNNGVVDDSQLPKDRFSAERLKGVDSTLKIQPAKLEDSAVYLCASSSPGKRASTDTQYFGPGTRLTVL.

The chain couples TRBV5-1 to TRBJ1-1. This CDR3 has 13 amino acids. Germline V gene lookup returns CDR1 SGHRS and CDR2 YFSETQ. The CDR3 loop reads CASSQDADTEAFF.

The CDR3 spells CASSFAGNNEQFF. This chain uses TRBV7-7 with TRBJ2-1. Germline loops: CDR1 SSHAT, CDR2 FNYEAQ (reference sequence). The CDR3 length is 13 residues.

The chain uses TRBV20-1 and TRBJ2-7; TCRdb indicates TRBD1, and absent DNA this call remains unverified. CDR1 DFQATT and CDR2 SNEGSKA come from the germline V gene (reference sequence). The CDR3 is 13 amino acids. The chain's CDR3 is CSASLLSGAEQYF.

J is TRBJ2-1 and V is TRBV12-3 or TRBV12-4; absent DNA, TCRdb's TRBD1 call cannot be checked. The CDR3 sequence is 15 residues long. CDR3 loop: CASSNSGGASNEQFF.